The rows below give T cell receptor beta chains drawn from one sample of a study of a mutant IDH1 vaccine in newly diagnosed glioma. Clones were sequenced by immunoSEQ multiplex PCR, and TCRdb holds only the in-frame ones, with some missing. Of around 37,000 clones in the sample, around 82% were seen once. Specimen: PBMCs, collected from a glioma patient treated with radiotherapy, temozolomide or both. The receptor set was obtained from a man in his forties with glioma. Some clones in this sample may be carry-over from other donors' samples. The CDR3 runs from the conserved cysteine through the conserved F or W. A D gene is named only where the DNA matches it firmly. For some rows the clone size is stated as once, few or many, or as a class when expanded; others skip it.

CDR3,DNA,D,V,J,size
CASSPNSNQPQHF,TGTGCCAGCTCACCAAATAGCAATCAGCCCCAGCATTTT,.,TRBV18,TRBJ1-5,.
CASSQDEAGVSYNEQFF,TGTGCCAGCAGCCAAGATGAAGCGGGGGTCTCCTACAATGAGCAGTTCTTC,TRBD2,TRBV4-2,TRBJ2-1,.
CASSQSSKTSKKNYGYTF,TGCGCCAGCAGCCAAAGCTCGAAGACCAGTAAGAAAAACTATGGCTACACCTTC,.,TRBV4-1,TRBJ1-2,.
CAISGQAKESPLHF,TGTGCCATCAGCGGACAGGCCAAGGAGTCACCCCTCCACTTT,TRBD1,TRBV10-3,TRBJ1-6,.
CASSSRTRAETQYF,TGTGCCAGCAGCTCCCGGACAAGGGCGGAGACCCAGTACTTC,.,TRBV7-9,TRBJ2-5,.
CASSGASGQGNTEAFF,TGCGCCAGCAGTGGAGCCTCGGGGCAGGGGAACACTGAAGCTTTCTTT,.,TRBV10-1,TRBJ1-1,.
CASSLQGNYGYTF,TGTGCCAGCAGCTTGCAGGGGAACTATGGCTACACCTTC,.,TRBV5-6,TRBJ1-2,.
CASSLGLVESWELFF,TGCGCCAGCAGCCTGGGACTAGTGGAGTCCTGGGAGCTGTTTTTT,TRBD2,TRBV5-1,TRBJ2-2,.
CASSSEGWGEKLFF,TGTGCCAGCAGCTCCGAGGGGTGGGGAGAAAAACTGTTTTTT,.,TRBV11-2,TRBJ1-4,.
CASSIGGAGKNQPQHF,TGTGCCAGTAGTATAGGAGGGGCAGGGAAAAATCAGCCCCAGCATTTT,.,TRBV19,TRBJ1-5,once
CASSLRGPGTEAFF,TGTGCCAGCAGCTTACGGGGCCCGGGCACTGAAGCTTTCTTT,.,TRBV7-3,TRBJ1-1,few
CASSPRTEDEQFF,TGTGCCAGCTCACCACGTACCGAAGATGAGCAGTTCTTC,.,TRBV18,TRBJ2-1,.
CASSTAWGHYGYTF,TGCGCCAGCAGCACGGCCTGGGGTCACTATGGCTACACCTTC,.,TRBV5-1,TRBJ1-2,once
CASSSGPHTDTQYF,TGCGCCAGCAGCTCGGGACCCCACACAGATACGCAGTATTTT,.,TRBV5-1,TRBJ2-3,.
CASSVSGTRGYTF,TGTGCCAGCAGTGTGTCCGGGACTCGAGGCTACACCTTC,.,TRBV2,TRBJ1-2,.
CASRRSFDTEAFF,TGTGCCAGCAGGAGAAGCTTTGACACTGAAGCTTTCTTT,.,TRBV6-5,TRBJ1-1,.
CATSRARRNTEAFF,TGTGCCACCAGCAGAGCTCGTCGGAACACTGAAGCTTTCTTT,.,TRBV15,TRBJ1-1,.
CASSRNREASPLHF,TGTGCCAGCAGTAGGAACAGGGAGGCGTCACCCCTCCACTTT,.,TRBV6-5,TRBJ1-6,.
CASSAGRDNQPQHF,TGTGCCAGCAGCGCGGGACGGGATAATCAGCCCCAGCATTTT,.,TRBV5-5,TRBJ1-5,.
CAWSPFSTSEAFF,TGTGCCTGGAGTCCCTTTTCGACGTCTGAAGCTTTCTTT,.,TRBV30,TRBJ1-1,.
CASSSGGSGANVLTF,TGTGCCAGCAGTTCAGGGGGCTCTGGGGCCAACGTCCTGACTTTC,TRBD1,TRBV6-1,TRBJ2-6,.
CASSERSGSNQPQHF,TGTGCCAGCAGTGAAAGGTCAGGATCCAATCAGCCCCAGCATTTT,.,TRBV2,TRBJ1-5,.
CASSVVGGPGELFF,TGTGCCAGCAGCGTAGTGGGGGGACCCGGGGAGCTGTTTTTT,.,TRBV9,TRBJ2-2,.
CASSSLPTGDYGYTF,TGTGCCAGCAGCAGCCTACCGACAGGGGACTATGGCTACACCTTC,TRBD1,TRBV9,TRBJ1-2,.
CASSPGLLYGYTF,TGCGCCAGCAGCCCGGGCCTGCTCTATGGCTACACCTTC,.,TRBV5-1,TRBJ1-2,medium-sized
CASSDMNTEAFF,TGTGCCAGCAGTGATATGAACACTGAAGCTTTCTTT,.,TRBV5-5,TRBJ1-1,.
CASSLGVRNTIYF,TGTGCCAGCAGCTTAGGAGTTCGCAACACCATATATTTT,.,TRBV7-9,TRBJ1-3,.
CASSLGATSGELFF,TGTGCCAGCAGCTTAGGGGCGACCTCCGGGGAGCTGTTTTTT,.,TRBV7-3,TRBJ2-2,.
CAWSRGAKKDTEAFF,TGTGCCTGGAGTCGGGGGGCGAAGAAGGACACTGAAGCTTTCTTT,.,TRBV30,TRBJ1-1,few
CASSPTSDDSPLHF,TGTGCCAGCAGCCCCACCAGCGACGATTCACCCCTCCACTTT,.,TRBV9,TRBJ1-6,.
CASSQVGTGGRGAFF,TGTGCCAGCAGCCAAGTTGGGACAGGGGGCCGGGGGGCTTTCTTT,TRBD1,TRBV14,TRBJ1-1,.
CASRSLAGAHNEQFF,TGTGCCAGCAGGTCACTAGCGGGGGCCCACAATGAGCAGTTCTTC,TRBD2,TRBV11-2,TRBJ2-1,.
CASSGRGDGYTF,TGTGCCAGCAGTGGAAGAGGAGATGGCTACACCTTC,.,TRBV11-1,TRBJ1-2,.
CATSRDPKYRGGDYEQYF,TGTGCCACCAGCAGAGATCCCAAGTATCGGGGGGGCGACTACGAGCAGTACTTC,TRBD2,TRBV15,TRBJ2-7,.
CASSLGGTTSGNTIYF,TGTGCCAGCAGCTTAGGCGGGACAACGTCTGGAAACACCATATATTTT,.,TRBV7-9,TRBJ1-3,once
CASGVTGLNTEAFF,TGTGCCAGCGGTGTTACAGGGTTGAACACTGAAGCTTTCTTT,.,TRBV21-1,TRBJ1-1,.
CASSPRQDHSPLHF,TGTGCCAGCAGTCCCCGACAGGACCACTCACCCCTCCACTTT,.,TRBV27,TRBJ1-6,.
CASSDSPTGESTEQFF,TGTGCCAGCAGTGACTCCCCGACAGGGGAGAGTACTGAGCAGTTCTTC,TRBD1,TRBV6-4,TRBJ2-1,.
CSARVTADLTF,TGCAGTGCTAGGGTCACGGCGGACCTGACTTTC,.,TRBV20-1,TRBJ2-6,.
CASSLEQEFTDTQYF,TGTGCCAGCAGCTTGGAACAGGAGTTCACAGATACGCAGTATTTT,.,TRBV5-5,TRBJ2-3,.
CASSQEGLGGVQYNEQFF,TGCGCCAGCAGCCAAGAGGGGTTGGGGGGGGTCCAATACAATGAGCAGTTCTTC,TRBD2,TRBV4-3,TRBJ2-1,few
CASSRGRGCVF,TGCGCCAGCAGCCGTGGGAGAGGATGCGTCTTT,.,TRBV4-1,TRBJ1-1,medium-sized
CASSQGASYLETQYF,TGTGCCAGCAGCCAAGGGGCTAGCTACCTGGAGACCCAGTACTTC,.,TRBV14,TRBJ2-5,.
CASGKGGNSGANVLTF,TGTGCCAGCGGGAAGGGGGGCAACTCTGGGGCCAACGTCCTGACTTTC,.,TRBV9,TRBJ2-6,.
CASSQEPEVGGYTF,TGTGCCAGCAGCCAAGAACCTGAAGTGGGAGGCTACACCTTC,.,TRBV4-2,TRBJ1-2,.
CASSLVVKEQFF,TGTGCCAGCAGCTTAGTGGTGAAGGAGCAGTTCTTC,.,TRBV7-8,TRBJ2-1,.
CASSLDGGKVYSPLHF,TGTGCCAGCAGCTTAGATGGGGGCAAGGTATATTCACCCCTCCACTTT,.,TRBV11-2,TRBJ1-6,.
CASSLLQGSGQPQHF,TGCGCCAGCAGCTTATTACAGGGCTCCGGTCAGCCCCAGCATTTT,.,TRBV5-1,TRBJ1-5,once
CAWRNRQGGGYEQYF,TGTGCCTGGAGAAACAGACAGGGAGGCGGATACGAGCAGTACTTC,.,TRBV30,TRBJ2-7,.
CASSQGQGDGYTF,TGCGCCAGCAGCCAAGGCCAGGGTGACGGCTACACCTTC,.,TRBV4-3,TRBJ1-2,.
CASSSTAGNTIYF,TGTGCCAGCAGTTCGACGGCTGGAAACACCATATATTTT,.,TRBV7-2,TRBJ1-3,.